A selection of T cell receptor beta chains follows, all from one sample in a study of cytomegalovirus exposure and HLA in healthy donors. Data came from immunoSEQ multiplex PCR; TCRdb stores just in-frame clones and leaves some out. The table has tens of thousands of clones, about 73% seen once. The material sequenced was PBMCs. Receptors originate from a woman between 40 and 50 years old in good health and CMV-seropositive. Both conserved end residues are part of each CDR3. The D gene is left open where the match is weak. Clone size appears in some rows only: once, few, many, or a class for an expanded clone.

V gene	clone size	D gene	J gene	CDR3 DNA	CDR3 protein
TRBV10-1	.	.	TRBJ2-2	TGCGCCACCCTCACCGGGAACACCGGGGAGCTGTTTTTT	CATLTGNTGELFF
TRBV15	once	.	TRBJ2-1	TGTGCCACCAGCAGACCCGTAGAGGTTGAGCAGTTCTTC	CATSRPVEVEQFF
TRBV7-9	.	TRBD2	TRBJ2-5	TGTGCCAGCAGCCCGCCCAGCGGGGGGGAGACCCAGTACTTC	CASSPPSGGETQYF
TRBV19	.	.	TRBJ2-7	TGTGCCAGTAGGAAAGGGGTATTTGACACCTACGAGCAGTACTTC	CASRKGVFDTYEQYF
TRBV14	few	.	TRBJ1-1	TGTGCCAGCAGCCAAGATTGGGGGCAGACTGAAGCTTTCTTT	CASSQDWGQTEAFF
TRBV14	.	.	TRBJ2-3	TGTGCCAGCACGATCCAAGGGGGGACTACCACAGATACGCAGTATTTT	CASTIQGGTTTDTQYF
TRBV6-5	.	TRBD2	TRBJ2-1	TGTGCCAGCAGTTTCCGGACTAGCGGGAGGGCCAGTGAGCAGTTCTTC	CASSFRTSGRASEQFF
TRBV7-2	.	TRBD1	TRBJ1-4	TGTGCCAGCAGCCCCGCCCTCGGACAGGTAGACGAAAAACTGTTTTTT	CASSPALGQVDEKLFF
TRBV27	.	.	TRBJ2-5	TGTGCCAGCAGTTTCGACAGGTCTTCAGAGACCCAGTACTTC	CASSFDRSSETQYF
TRBV10-3	.	TRBD2	TRBJ2-5	TGTGCCATCAGTGTCCGGGAGGGAGGGGGTGAGACCCAGTACTTC	CAISVREGGGETQYF
TRBV4-3	.	.	TRBJ2-1	TGCGCCAGCAGCCAGGATTTGGAGGTATACAATGAGCAGTTCTTC	CASSQDLEVYNEQFF
TRBV27	.	TRBD2	TRBJ2-2	TGTGCCAGCAGTTTTGGGCGGGCTAGCGGGAGTTACACCGGGGAGCTGTTTTTT	CASSFGRASGSYTGELFF
TRBV27	.	.	TRBJ1-1	TGTGCCAACAGTTTTCGGGGTGTCAATACTGAAGCTTTCTTT	CANSFRGVNTEAFF
TRBV5-4	.	TRBD2	TRBJ2-1	TGTGCCAGCAGCTTGGGGACTAGCGGGATAAATGAGCAGTTCTTC	CASSLGTSGINEQFF
TRBV4-3	.	.	TRBJ1-1	TGCGCCAGCAGCCAAGATTTGGGGGCAGGGACTGAAGCTTTCTTT	CASSQDLGAGTEAFF
TRBV5-4	once	TRBD1	TRBJ1-4	TGTGCCAGCAGCTTGGGACAGGGAGATGAAAAACTGTTTTTT	CASSLGQGDEKLFF